This TCR beta chain derives from a study of TIL therapy for anti-PD-1-resistant metastatic lung cancer. About the study: Median tumor PD-L1 proportion score was 5.5% to 6.5%. Half of patients were current or former smokers.

Sequencing used immunoSEQ v3. Assay used: immunoSEQ multiplex PCR; TCRdb lists only in-frame clones, some missing. The repertoire holds 45,000 to 60,000 clones, 79% seen once, with around 4.8% in the top ten. Germline CDR1 MNHEY, CDR2 SMNVEV (reference sequence). CDR3 length equals 15 residues. V lost 2 bases to trimming and J lost 5 bases, with 13 bases between them. Time point defined: pre-treatment sample, taken before nivolumab and TIL therapy. Stage 4 NSCLC adults joined between October 2017 and early 2020. The J gene is TRBJ2-1, the V gene TRBV27; D gene ambiguous. The material sequenced was blood, taken at baseline. This sequence was found in a woman aged 25 to 80 with non-small cell lung cancer. CDR3 region: CASSLSPRGNNEQFF. The CDR3 bases are TGTGCCAGCAGTTTAAGTCCACGCGGAAACAATGAGCAGTTCTTC.